This TCR beta chain was captured by sequencing in a study of tumor-infiltrating lymphocytes in oesophageal squamous cell carcinoma. Using its own MiXCR run on the PCR reads, TCRdb lists one record per CDR3 protein. The top ten hold around a fifth of the sample, which has some 10,000 distinct CDR3 sequences, about 47% seen once. Germline V gene lookup returns CDR1 SGHTA and CDR2 FQGTGA. The V gene end was trimmed by 1 base and the J gene end by 1 base; junction bases not matched to a gene: 3. CDR3 length equals 15 residues. The TCR was taken from a female donor with esophageal squamous cell carcinoma. Source material: esophageal tumor tissue. The J gene is TRBJ2-5, the V gene TRBV7-3; TRBD2 matches 7 bases. The CDR3 is CASSLSSGGQETQYF. DNA of the CDR3: TGTGCCAGCAGCTTAAGTTCGGGGGGCCAAGAGACCCAGTACTTC. Together with reference TRBV7-3 and TRBJ2-5, the CDR3 gives the full variable domain: GAGVSQTPSNKVTEKGKYVELRCDPISGHTALYWYRQSLGQGPEFLIYFQGTGAADDSGLPNDRFFAVRPEGSVSTLKIQRTERGDSAVYLCASSLSSGGQETQYFGPGTRLLVL.